This T cell receptor (beta chain) was identified in a study of shared clonotypes between healthy human individuals. V lost 0 bases, J lost 0 bases, and 13 bases lay in between. This CDR3 has 16 amino acids. Germline CDR1 SGHRS, CDR2 YFSETQ. Using immunoSEQ multiplex PCR, the repertoire was profiled, and TCRdb retains in-frame clones only, with some absent. The sample consists of a few million clones, approximately 95% of them appearing once. The sequence was obtained from a man aged 18 to 29 in good health. Some clones in this sample may be carry-over from other donors' samples. The sample consisted of naive CD4+ T cells from PBMCs. Subset in this sample: CD45RA+ positively selected. The rearrangement links TRBV5-1 to TRBJ2-7; possibly TRBD2 for D (5 bases). CDR3 in DNA: TGCGCCAGCAGCTTGGGACTACTGGGGAGCTCCTACGAGCAGTACTTC. Translated, it gives CASSLGLLGSSYEQYF.